This T cell receptor beta chain is drawn from a study of shared clonotypes between healthy human individuals. Points from the study as a whole: Roughly 4.6% of naive CD4 clonotypes were common to a handful of donors. Depth of sequencing was expected to influence donor clonotype sharing.

This CDR3 is built from 13 residues. CDR1 SGHTA and CDR2 FQGNSA come from the germline V gene. The germline V and J ends were trimmed by 4 bases and 4 bases, with 10 bases remaining between them. This clone appeared many times. Its antigen is currently unknown. The data were produced by immunoSEQ multiplex PCR, yet TCRdb's version contains in-frame clones alone and is incomplete. The sample yields about 1.1 million clones, around three quarters seen once. This receptor was obtained from a young man in good health. Some clones in this sample may be carry-over from other donors' samples. The rearrangement links TRBV7-2 to TRBJ1-2; D gene unclear. Sequencing input: memory CD4+ T cells from PBMCs. Subset meaning: CD45RA-negative fraction. CDR3 in DNA: TGTGCCAGCAGCTCCTCTCGAAGCTATGGCTACACCTTC. The encoded protein is CASSSSRSYGYTF.